Each of the 7 T cell receptor beta chains below was sequenced from the same sample in a study of shared T cell receptors in the human thymus. Repertoires were generated with immunoSEQ multiplex PCR, while TCRdb's copy carries only in-frame clones and drops some. The sample contains approximately 580,000 clones, around 78% of which appear only once. These same data were also listed under a study on human thymus T cells.

The material sequenced was thymocytes. All receptors derive from a boy in the first two years of life with a congenital heart defect.

The chain uses TRBV28 and TRBJ1-5, with D perhaps TRBD1 (5 bases). The germline CDR1 and CDR2 sequences are MDHEN and SYDVKM. Trimming shortened V by 7 bases and J by 6 bases, and 16 bases separated the two germline ends. This CDR3 has 14 residues. The CDR3 DNA is TGTGCCAGCATAGAGACAGTTTTTGGTCAGCCCCAGCATTTT. Translated, it gives CASIETVFGQPQHF.

V usage is TRBV28 and J usage is TRBJ1-1; TRBD1 is a possible D gene (5 bases). CDR1 is MDHEN and CDR2 is SYDVKM in the germline V gene. The V and J ends lost 3 bases and 10 bases respectively, with 18 bases between them. The CDR3 has 14 amino acids. CDR3 sequence (DNA): TGTGCCAGCAGTTTTGGGTACAGGCTCGTCGGAGCTTTCTTT. Its protein is CASSFGYRLVGAFF. The variable domain in full, with the rest retrieved from reference TRBV28 and TRBJ1-1, is DVKVTQSSRYLVKRTGEKVFLECVQDMDHENMFWYRQDPGLGLRLIYFSYDVKMKEKGDIPEGYSVSREKKERFSLILESASTNQTSMYLCASSFGYRLVGAFFGQGTRLTVV.

The chain combines TRBV25-1 with TRBJ1-1; D gene ambiguous. CDR3 length equals 14 residues. Trimming pared 6 bases from V and 1 base from J, leaving 12 bases between. Germline CDR1 is MGHDK and CDR2 is SYGVNS. The CDR3 loop is CASRAVGSNTEAFF. The CDR3 DNA sequence: TGTGCCAGCAGAGCAGTCGGGTCGAACACTGAAGCTTTCTTT. Supplemented by reference TRBV25-1 and TRBJ1-1, the full variable domain reads EADIYQTPRYLVIGTGKKITLECSQTMGHDKMYWYQQDPGMELHLIHYSYGVNSTEKGDLSSESTVSRIRTEHFPLTLESARPSHTSQYLCASRAVGSNTEAFFGQGTRLTVV.

This clone was found a few times. V usage is TRBV7-9 and J usage is TRBJ2-2, with TRBD2 matching 13 bases. This CDR3 is built from 17 residues. Germline CDR1 reads SEHNR; CDR2 reads FQNEAQ (reference sequence). V lost 5 bases to trimming and J lost 6 bases; unmatched junction nucleotides: 9. CDR3 in DNA: TGTGCCAGCAGCCCGGGACTAGCGGGAAGAATAGCCGGGGAGCTGTTTTTT. Its protein product is CASSPGLAGRIAGELFF.

V usage is TRBV19 and J usage is TRBJ2-5, with D perhaps TRBD2 (6 bases). This CDR3 region has 13 residues. The V end lost 3 bases, the J end lost 3 bases, and 8 bases lay between the germline ends. Germline V lookup: CDR1 LNHDA, CDR2 SQIVND (reference sequence). The CDR3 reads CASSMCGEETQYF. The CDR3 DNA follows: TGTGCCAGTAGTATGTGCGGGGAAGAGACCCAGTACTTC.

This CDR3 reads CASSHRALQGSNYGYTF. The CDR3 DNA reads as TGTGCCAGCAGCCACCGCGCCTTACAGGGATCTAACTATGGCTACACCTTC. The V and J genes are TRBV14 and TRBJ1-2, with a weak D call TRBD1 (6 bases). This CDR3 has 17 amino acids. CDR1 is SGHDN, CDR2 FVKESK, per germline. The V end lost 3 bases, the J end lost 0 bases, and 17 bases lay between the germline ends.

V and J are TRBV27 and TRBJ1-4; D remains ambiguous. The CDR3 consists of 15 residues. Trimming took 0 bases from V and 3 from J, leaving 8 bases between them. Germline-derived CDR1 and CDR2 are MNHEY and SMNVEV (reference sequence). The CDR3 is CASSLSGRPNEKLFF. CDR3 DNA: TGTGCCAGCAGTTTATCCGGCAGGCCTAATGAAAAACTGTTTTTT.